The 20 T cell receptor beta chains given below trace back to one sample, sequenced in a study of blood T cells in healthy people across ages (dated by TCRdb to the mid-2010s). Library construction relied on 5' RACE. These reads were obtained on an Illumina HiSeq 2500. The second PCR ran for roughly 7 to 12 cycles and used a J-beta primer mix along with a sample-barcoded 5' primer. The raw public data were reprocessed by TCRdb itself: fastp quality trimming at Q25, MiXCR clonotype calling, in-frame beta chains only. Entries are consolidated by CDR3 protein sequence, retaining the most common genes and DNA. This sample lists approximately 810,000 distinct CDR3 sequences; roughly 26% were detected once. The ten largest clonotypes hold roughly 17% of the sample. Source material: blood. These receptor sequences come from a woman at least 80 years old in good health.

V gene TRBV6-5 combines with J gene TRBJ1-6; 8 nucleotides match TRBD1. This CDR3 is built from 16 residues. In germline, CDR1 is MNHEY, CDR2 SVGAGI. V was pared by 0 bases and J by 7 bases, with 5 bases of the junction left unmatched. CDR3 sequence reads: CASSYSIWTGNSPLHF. The CDR3, as DNA: TGTGCCAGCAGTTACTCGATTTGGACAGGGAATTCACCCCTCCACTTT.

This clonotype was picked up a small number of times. A single base separates this from a much larger clone, so it may be a read error. The rearrangement links TRBV6-5 to TRBJ2-7; 10 bases match TRBD1. There are 13 residues in the CDR3. V lost 5 bases and J lost 6; bases outside the gene matches: 4. From germline, CDR1 is MNHEY and CDR2 SVGAGI. In DNA, the CDR3 is TGTGCCAGCAGTGGACAGGGGGGAAGCGAGCAGTACTTC. Its protein product is CASSGQGGSEQYF.

There are many counts of this clonotype. V gene TRBV20-1 combines with J gene TRBJ1-2, with 8 bases matching TRBD1. The J segment lost 9 bases and the V segment lost 0 bases, leaving 6 bases of the junction unmatched. The CDR3 is 13 amino acids. Germline V lookup: CDR1 DFQATT, CDR2 SNEGSKA (reference sequence). CDR3 nucleotides: TGCAGTGCTAGAGATCGGACAGGGATACGCTACACCTTC. This codes for CSARDRTGIRYTF.

The V gene is TRBV19, the J gene TRBJ2-3; D possibly matches TRBD1 or TRBD2 (5 bases each). Germline-derived CDR1 and CDR2 are LNHDA and SQIVND (reference sequence). V lost 6 bases to trimming and J lost 0 bases, with 10 bases between them. The length of the CDR3 is 14 residues. CDR3 DNA sequence: TGTGCCAGTAGGGGGGTTACTAGCACAGATACGCAGTATTTT. This codes for CASRGVTSTDTQYF.

For this clonotype: This may be a read error, as it is one base from a much larger clone. V usage is TRBV11-2 and J usage is TRBJ2-1, with 8 bases aligning to TRBD2. The junction had 7 bases not matched to a gene; V was cut back by 2 bases and J by 7 bases. Germline values: CDR1 SGHAT, CDR2 FQNNGV. There are 15 residues in the CDR3. The CDR3 nucleotides read TGTGCCAGCAGCTTACGGGGGGGGGTTGAGAATGAGCAGTTCTTC. Protein sequence: CASSLRGGVENEQFF.

The table lists this clonotype with many counts. The chain carries TRBV12-3 or TRBV12-4 and TRBJ1-1; D may be TRBD1 (6 bases). This CDR3 comprises 13 residues. Trimming left V 5 bases short and J 11 bases short, with 18 bases between. CDR3 residues: CASSEGVVGRAFF. In DNA, the CDR3 is TGTGCCAGCAGTGAGGGGGTCGTGGGACGGGCTTTCTTT.

The gene calls are TRBV7-8 and TRBJ1-2, with D uncertain. Germline CDR1 SGHVS, CDR2 FQNEAQ. Trimming removed 5 bases from V and 0 bases from J, with 13 bases in between. CDR3 length equals 15 residues. The CDR3 region is CASSHSRLPNYGYTF. As DNA, the CDR3 is TGTGCCAGCAGCCACTCGCGGCTTCCTAACTATGGCTACACCTTC.

This clonotype was counted a few times. One base away lies a much larger clone, so this may be a sequencing read error. V gene TRBV29-1 combines with J gene TRBJ2-1; D might be TRBD1 or TRBD2, each matching 7 bases. CDR3 size: 14 residues. Germline V gene data show CDR1 as SQVTM and CDR2 as ANQGSEA. V lost 7 bases and J lost 6, with 19 bases in between. The CDR3 here is CSAAGGRVCNEQFF. CDR3 in DNA: TGCAGCGCTGCAGGGGGGAGGGTCTGCAATGAGCAGTTCTTC.

This clonotype has ten or more counts. The V gene is TRBV12-3 or TRBV12-4, the J gene TRBJ2-3; D is unresolved. CDR3 length: 12 residues. Trimming left V 4 bases short and J 11 bases short, with 13 bases between. The CDR3 loop reads CASSWALSRQYF. For the CDR3, the DNA is TGTGCCAGCAGTTGGGCCCTTAGTAGGCAGTATTTT.

The chain joins TRBV20-1 to TRBJ2-7; 14 bases fit TRBD2. The J call may be incorrect, as the DNA end agrees better with TRBJ2-4. CDR1 is DFQATT and CDR2 is SNEGSKA in the germline V gene (reference sequence). The CDR3 length is 18 residues. The CDR3 loop reads CSASDQGTSGGAGNIQYF. In nucleotides, the CDR3 is TGCAGTGCTAGTGACCAAGGGACTAGCGGGGGCGCGGGGAACATTCAGTACTTC.

Many counts were recorded for this clonotype. The V gene is TRBV7-2, the J gene TRBJ2-7, with a tentative D call TRBD2 (7 bases). Germline values: CDR1 SGHTA, CDR2 FQGNSA. V gave up 7 bases and J gave up 1 base, with 14 bases separating them. The length of the CDR3 is 14 residues. The CDR3 here is CASKRGGESYEQYF. The CDR3 DNA is TGTGCCAGCAAACGAGGGGGGGAGTCCTACGAGCAGTACTTC. Full variable domain (remainder filled in from reference TRBV7-2 and TRBJ2-7): GAGVSQSPSNKVTEKGKDVELRCDPISGHTALYWYRQSLGQGLEFLIYFQGNSAPDKSGLPSDRFSAERTGGSVSTLTIQRTQQEDSAVYLCASKRGGESYEQYFGPGTRLTVT.

This sequence joins TRBV18 and TRBJ1-1; 10 nucleotides match TRBD1. Per germline, CDR1 KGHSH and CDR2 LQKENI. The CDR3 runs to 14 residues. With V trimmed by 2 bases and J by 7 bases, 4 bases remained unmatched. This chain's CDR3 is CASSPVGQGSEAFF. CDR3 DNA sequence: TGTGCCAGCTCACCAGTGGGACAGGGGAGTGAAGCTTTCTTT.

The rearrangement links TRBV12-3 or TRBV12-4 to TRBJ2-1; no clear D gene. Deletions cut 7 bases from V and 6 bases from J, with 10 bases between. The CDR3 totals 12 residues. The CDR3 DNA follows: TGTGCCAGCACCGGCAGCTCCAATGAGCAGTTCTTC. As protein: CASTGSSNEQFF.

The chain has TRBV9 and TRBJ2-7, with TRBD1 matching 10 bases. The CDR3 consists of 19 residues. CDR1 is SGDLS and CDR2 is YYNGEE in the germline V gene. J gave up 5 bases and V 4 bases, and 21 bases lay outside the gene matches. The DNA for the CDR3 is TGTGCCAGCAGCACCAAAAAGGGACAGGGGCCCCCCCAAGGTCACGAGCAGTACTTC. Protein sequence: CASSTKKGQGPPQGHEQYF.

This clonotype was seen at least ten times. The chain links TRBV6-2 or TRBV6-3 to TRBJ2-1; 9 bases are shared with TRBD2. Germline-derived CDR1 and CDR2 are MNHEY and SVGEGT. V gave up 7 bases and J gave up 4 bases; unmatched junction bases: 8. This CDR3 comprises 15 residues. The CDR3 bases are TGTGCCAGCAAGGTCCTAGCGGGGCTATACAATGAGCAGTTCTTC. The encoded protein is CASKVLAGLYNEQFF.

About this clonotype itself: At one end the junction does not follow the germline gene, possibly because of a read error. The chain has TRBV4-2 and TRBJ1-6, with D perhaps TRBD1 (5 bases). The germline CDR1 and CDR2 sequences are LGHNA and YNFKEQ. The CDR3 spans 15 residues. CDR3 bases: TGTGCCAGCAGCCAAGGGCCGGGGGTCTATTCACCCCGCCACTTT. Translated, it gives CASSQGPGVYSPRHF.

This clonotype was counted only a few times. The gene calls are TRBV6-1 and TRBJ2-1, with D unresolved. Trimming took off 8 bases at V and 9 bases at J, with 11 bases between the two ends. Germline V gene data show CDR1 as MNHNS and CDR2 as SASEGT. This CDR3 contains 11 residues. The CDR3 region is CASRIRTEQFF. The CDR3, as DNA: TGTGCCAGCCGGATCCGGACTGAGCAGTTCTTC.

V usage is TRBV7-7 and J usage is TRBJ2-3, with 9 bases identical to TRBD2. CDR3 length equals 15 residues. The V and J ends lost 2 bases and 6 bases, in that order; junction bases with no gene match: 6. Germline V gene data show CDR1 as SSHAT and CDR2 as FNYEAQ (reference sequence). DNA for the CDR3: TGTGCCAGCAGCTTAAATAGGCTAGCGGGGGATACGCAGTATTTT. This translates into CASSLNRLAGDTQYF.

This chain links TRBV6-5 with TRBJ2-7, with 9 bases that match TRBD2. There are 14 residues in the CDR3. The germline V gene encodes CDR1 MNHEY and CDR2 SVGAGI. The V and J ends lost 4 bases and 8 bases, in that order; junction bases with no gene match: 9. This CDR3 reads CASSSSGGSSKQYF. CDR3 coding DNA: TGTGCCAGCAGTTCCAGCGGGGGGTCTAGTAAGCAGTACTTC.

This rearrangement joins TRBV27 to TRBJ2-7, with 13 bases that match TRBD2. The CDR3 has 18 residues. V lost 4 bases, J lost 7 bases, and 16 bases stayed unmatched. CDR1 MNHEY and CDR2 SMNVEV come from the germline V gene (reference sequence). The CDR3 is CASSSQTGTSGVTNEQYF. The CDR3 DNA is TGTGCCAGCAGTTCTCAAACCGGGACTAGCGGGGTTACGAATGAGCAGTACTTC.